This TCR beta chain was captured in a study of cytomegalovirus exposure and HLA in healthy donors. PCR primers comprised 60 Vbeta and 13 Jbeta primers. The table came from immunoSEQ multiplex PCR; TCRdb's copy has only in-frame clones and leaves some out. The sample holds about 97,000 clones; over 75% are singletons and the top ten take 4.5% to 5.5%. The CDR3 extends over 14 amino acids. Germline V gene sequence: CDR1 MNHEY, CDR2 SVGAGI. V gave up 6 bases and J gave up 8 bases; unmatched junction bases: 11. The sample was PBMCs. The chain uses TRBV6-5 and TRBJ1-2, with TRBD1 matching over 8 bases. The TCR originated in a middle-aged man in good health and CMV-seropositive. The CDR3 nucleotides read TGTGCCAGCAGCCCGGACAGGGAAGGTAGCGGCTACACCTTC. It specifies CASSPDREGSGYTF.